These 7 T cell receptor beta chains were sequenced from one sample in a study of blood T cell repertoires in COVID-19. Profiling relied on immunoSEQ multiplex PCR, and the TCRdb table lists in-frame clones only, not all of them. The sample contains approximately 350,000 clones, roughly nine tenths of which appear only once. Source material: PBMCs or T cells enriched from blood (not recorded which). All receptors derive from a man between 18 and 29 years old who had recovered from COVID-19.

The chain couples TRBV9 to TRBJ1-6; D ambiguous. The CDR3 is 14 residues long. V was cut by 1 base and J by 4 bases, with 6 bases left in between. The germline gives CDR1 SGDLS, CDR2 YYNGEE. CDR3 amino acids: CASSVQTYNSPLHF. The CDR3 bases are TGTGCCAGCAGCGTACAGACTTATAATTCACCCCTCCACTTT. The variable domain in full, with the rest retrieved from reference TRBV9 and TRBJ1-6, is DSGVTQTPKHLITATGQRVTLRCSPRSGDLSVYWYQQSLDQGLQFLIQYYNGEERAKGNILERFSAQQFPDLHSELNLSSLELGDSALYFCASSVQTYNSPLHFGNGTRLTVT.

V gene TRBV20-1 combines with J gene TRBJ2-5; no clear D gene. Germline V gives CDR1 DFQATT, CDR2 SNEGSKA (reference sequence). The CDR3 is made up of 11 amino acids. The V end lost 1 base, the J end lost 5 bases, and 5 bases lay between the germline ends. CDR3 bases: TGCAGTGCTAGAGTCTCGGAGACCCAGTACTTC. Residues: CSARVSETQYF.

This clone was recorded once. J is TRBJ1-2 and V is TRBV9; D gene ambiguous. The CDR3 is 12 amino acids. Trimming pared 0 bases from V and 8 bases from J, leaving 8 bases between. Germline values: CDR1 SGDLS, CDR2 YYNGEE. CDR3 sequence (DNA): TGTGCCAGCAGCGTAGGGGAGCGCGGCTACACCTTC. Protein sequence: CASSVGERGYTF. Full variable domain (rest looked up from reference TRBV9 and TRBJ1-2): DSGVTQTPKHLITATGQRVTLRCSPRSGDLSVYWYQQSLDQGLQFLIQYYNGEERAKGNILERFSAQQFPDLHSELNLSSLELGDSALYFCASSVGERGYTFGSGTRLTVV.

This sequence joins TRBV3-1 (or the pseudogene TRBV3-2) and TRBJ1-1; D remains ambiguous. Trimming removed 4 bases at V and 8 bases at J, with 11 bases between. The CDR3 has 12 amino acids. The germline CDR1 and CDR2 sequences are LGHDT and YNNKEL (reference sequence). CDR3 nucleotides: TGTGCCAGCAGCCGCTTTCTCCTAGAAGCTTTCTTT. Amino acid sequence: CASSRFLLEAFF.

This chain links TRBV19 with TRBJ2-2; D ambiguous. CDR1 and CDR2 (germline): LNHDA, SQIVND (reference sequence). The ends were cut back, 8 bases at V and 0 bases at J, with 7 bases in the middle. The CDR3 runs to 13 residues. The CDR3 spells CASLSPNTGELFF. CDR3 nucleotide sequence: TGTGCCAGTCTCTCCCCGAACACCGGGGAGCTGTTTTTT.

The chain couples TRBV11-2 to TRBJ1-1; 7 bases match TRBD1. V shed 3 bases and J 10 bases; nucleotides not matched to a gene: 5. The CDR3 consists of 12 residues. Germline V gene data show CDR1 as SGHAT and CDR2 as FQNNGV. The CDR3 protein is CASSLGQGGAFF. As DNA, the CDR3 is TGTGCCAGCAGCTTGGGGCAGGGGGGAGCTTTCTTT.

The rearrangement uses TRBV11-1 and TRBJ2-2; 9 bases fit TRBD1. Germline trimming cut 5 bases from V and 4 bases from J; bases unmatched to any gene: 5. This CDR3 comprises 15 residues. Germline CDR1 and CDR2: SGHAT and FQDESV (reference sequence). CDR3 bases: TGTGCCAGCAGCCCTTACAGGGGGCGCACCGGGGAGCTGTTTTTT. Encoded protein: CASSPYRGRTGELFF. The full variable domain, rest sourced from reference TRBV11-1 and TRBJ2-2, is EAEVAQSPRYKITEKSQAVAFWCDPISGHATLYWYRQILGQGPELLVQFQDESVVDDSQLPKDRFSAERLKGVDSTLKIQPAELGDSAMYLCASSPYRGRTGELFFGEGSRLTVL.